This T cell receptor beta chain was sequenced during a study of liver allograft versus peripheral blood T cells (dated by TCRdb to about 2020). For the study in its entirety: In liver transplant recipients, the study looked at T cell receptor repertoires in the peripheral blood and set them against the repertoires found within the transplanted livers. Beyond this particular receptor, the publication reports: According to the report, the T cell receptor repertoires detected in peripheral blood were different from the repertoires found inside liver allografts.

In this sample, this clonotype turned up a few times. Its specific antigen is unknown. Base-call qualities are not available, and no considerably larger clone is one nucleotide away. Sequencer: Illumina MiSeq. The public reads were run again by TCRdb, first through fastp at Q25 and then through MiXCR, and only productive beta chains were kept. Each entry is one CDR3 protein sequence, shown with its most common DNA and genes. For this sample there are about 13,000 distinct CDR3 sequences; roughly 20% appear just once. About 2% of the sample is taken by the ten largest. CDR1 and CDR2 were assigned from the germline V gene as MNHEY and SVGAGI. The CDR3 runs 17 residues from the cysteine to the phenylalanine. Only the CDR3 DNA stays, 51 bases, in frame from base 1. Trimmed from V: 4 bases; trimmed from J: 5 bases; junction bases lacking a gene match: 15.

The chain links TRBV6-5 with TRBJ1-1, with 8 bases matching TRBD1. This TCR was recovered from a human patient who had a liver transplant. Following a transplant, some T cells may be graft donor cells, not patient cells. The CDR3 is CASSWRNRGRLQTEAFF. The nucleotides are TGTGCCAGCAGTTGGAGAAACAGGGGGAGGCTCCAAACTGAAGCTTTCTTT.